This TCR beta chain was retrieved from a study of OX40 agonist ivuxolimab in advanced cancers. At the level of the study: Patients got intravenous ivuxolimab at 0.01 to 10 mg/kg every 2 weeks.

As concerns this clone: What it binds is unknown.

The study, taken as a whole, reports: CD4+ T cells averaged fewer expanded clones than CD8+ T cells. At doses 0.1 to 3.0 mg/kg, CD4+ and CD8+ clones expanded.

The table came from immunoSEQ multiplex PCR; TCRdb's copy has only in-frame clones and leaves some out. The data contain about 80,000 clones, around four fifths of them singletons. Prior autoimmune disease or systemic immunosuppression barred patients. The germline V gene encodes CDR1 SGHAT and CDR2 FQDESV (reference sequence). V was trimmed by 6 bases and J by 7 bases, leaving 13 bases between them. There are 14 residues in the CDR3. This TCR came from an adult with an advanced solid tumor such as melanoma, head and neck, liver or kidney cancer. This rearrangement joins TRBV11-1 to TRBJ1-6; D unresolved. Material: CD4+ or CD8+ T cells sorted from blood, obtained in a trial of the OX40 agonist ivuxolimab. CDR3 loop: CASSTDQSNSPLHF. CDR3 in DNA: TGTGCCAGCAGTACCGACCAAAGCAATTCACCCCTCCACTTT.